The 28 T cell receptor beta chains given below trace back to one sample, sequenced in a study of shared clonotypes between healthy human individuals. TCRdb keeps only in-frame clones here, not all; method: immunoSEQ multiplex PCR. In the table there are about half a million clones, around 80% of which are singletons. Source material: PBMCs. The receptors were sampled from a woman aged 40 to 50 in good health. Some clones in this sample may be carry-over from other donors' samples.

The CDR3 coding sequence is TGTGCCAGCAGCCGCGCGGGGGGACAACGCTACGAGCAGTACTTC. Its translation: CASSRAGGQRYEQYF. The rearrangement links TRBV7-9 to TRBJ2-7, with TRBD2 matching 8 bases. Germline assignment: CDR1 SEHNR and CDR2 FQNEAQ (reference sequence). This CDR3 has 15 amino acids. The V gene end was trimmed by 5 bases and the J gene end by 3 bases; junction bases not matched to a gene: 9.

In DNA form, the CDR3 reads TGTGCCATCAGTGAGGGATTCGGGGAGCTGTTTTTT. Amino acids: CAISEGFGELFF. The chain uses TRBV10-3 and TRBJ2-2, with D unclear. Germline CDR1 and CDR2: ENHRY and SYGVKD. There are 12 residues in the CDR3. Trimming stripped 2 bases from V and 7 bases from J, with 5 bases between.

This chain joins TRBV7-2 and TRBJ2-2, with 14 bases lining up with TRBD2. The ends lost 6 bases at V and 5 bases at J; junction bases unmatched: 5. Germline CDR1 and CDR2: SGHTA and FQGNSA. This CDR3 has 16 residues. Written as DNA, the CDR3 is TGTGCCAGCAGTTTTGGACTAGCGGGAGGAACCGGGGAGCTGTTTTTT. It translates to CASSFGLAGGTGELFF.

This clone was detected ten times or more. V gene TRBV19 combines with J gene TRBJ2-2; the match to TRBD1 covers 7 bases. Trimming took 5 bases from V and 12 from J; bases not matched to a gene: 6. Germline V gene lookup returns CDR1 LNHDA and CDR2 SQIVND (reference sequence). The CDR3 contains 12 residues. As DNA, the CDR3 is TGTGCCAGTAGTTCGGACAGGCGGAAGCTGTTTTTT. It yields the protein CASSSDRRKLFF.

This clone was seen just once. The rearrangement uses TRBV7-6 and TRBJ1-1, with a weak D call TRBD1 (5 bases). CDR1 is SGHVS and CDR2 is FNYEAQ in the germline V gene. V was pared by 1 base and J by 4 bases, with 19 bases between. CDR3 size: 17 residues. The chain's CDR3 is CASSLGVRVRRSTEAFF. The CDR3 region has the DNA TGTGCCAGCAGCTTAGGGGTCAGGGTAAGGAGGAGCACTGAAGCTTTCTTT.

The sample holds many counts of this clone. The chain couples TRBV4-1 to TRBJ2-1; TRBD2 aligns across 12 bases. CDR1 MGHRA and CDR2 YSYEKL come from the germline V gene. CDR3 length: 20 residues. With V trimmed by 4 bases and J by 0 bases, 13 bases remained unmatched. CDR3 bases: TGCGCCAGCAGCCTTGGACTAGCGGGGTCTTATATCGGCTCCTACAATGAGCAGTTCTTC. It translates to CASSLGLAGSYIGSYNEQFF.

The chain combines TRBV28 with TRBJ2-3; the D gene is possibly TRBD2 (6 bases). The CDR3 has 14 residues. V was shortened by 6 bases and J by 4 bases, with 14 bases between the two germline ends. Germline V lookup: CDR1 MDHEN, CDR2 SYDVKM. The CDR3 loop reads CASRQPGGSDTQYF. In DNA form, the CDR3 reads TGTGCCAGCAGGCAGCCCGGGGGATCAGATACGCAGTATTTT.

The chain uses TRBV27 and TRBJ2-7; 12 bases are shared with TRBD2. Germline-derived CDR1 and CDR2 are MNHEY and SMNVEV (reference sequence). J gave up 6 bases and V 5 bases, and 8 bases lay outside the gene matches. This CDR3 is built from 15 residues. CDR3 sequence (DNA): TGTGCCAGCAGTCCTCGACTAGCGGGAGCTAGCGAGCAGTACTTC. It specifies CASSPRLAGASEQYF.

Concerning this clone itself: Possible read error: a much larger clone is one base away. The same CDR3 also results from other DNA sequences found in this sample. The rearrangement joins TRBV2 to TRBJ1-2, with D unclear. The CDR3 is 13 amino acids. Germline values: CDR1 SNHLY, CDR2 FYNNEI. CDR3: CASSDNSNYGYTF. CDR3 nucleotide sequence: TGTGCCAGCAGTGATAACAGCAACTATGGTTACACCTTC.

The V gene is TRBV5-1, the J gene TRBJ1-4; D gene uncertain. Germline CDR1 SGHRS, CDR2 YFSETQ. The germline V and J ends were trimmed by 2 bases and 7 bases, with 9 bases remaining between them. The CDR3 is 13 residues long. The CDR3 sequence: CASSFYESEKLFF. CDR3 nucleotides: TGCGCCAGCAGCTTTTATGAATCTGAAAAACTGTTTTTT.

The CDR3 spells CASSRAETGELFF. The CDR3, as DNA: TGTGCCAGTAGTAGGGCCGAAACCGGGGAGCTGTTTTTT. V gene TRBV19 combines with J gene TRBJ2-2; D is unclear. The CDR3 length is 13 residues. Trimming pared 4 bases from V and 5 bases from J, leaving 8 bases between. CDR1 and CDR2 (germline): LNHDA, SQIVND (reference sequence).

With respect to this clone: Its ends do not fully match the called genes, so a read error is possible. This rearrangement joins TRBV4-1 to TRBJ2-1; 7 bases are a match to TRBD1. Germline V gives CDR1 MGHRA, CDR2 YSYEKL. The CDR3 runs to 19 residues. The CDR3 loop is CASSLPTRQGRSSYDEQFF. The CDR3 DNA follows: TGCGCCAGCAGCCTACCGACTCGACAGGGACGTAGCTCCTACGATGAGCAGTTCTTC.

The chain uses TRBV7-3 and TRBJ1-1; 8 bases line up with TRBD1. The V gene's germline CDR1 is SGHTA and CDR2 FQGTGA. With V trimmed by 4 bases and J by 1 base, 8 bases remained unmatched. This CDR3 contains 16 residues. The CDR3, as DNA: TGTGCCAGCAGCTCTACTCGGACAGGGACGAACACTGAAGCTTTCTTT. The encoded protein is CASSSTRTGTNTEAFF.

V usage is TRBV19 and J usage is TRBJ2-7; TRBD2 might be the D (6 bases). CDR1 is LNHDA, CDR2 SQIVND, per germline (reference sequence). V dropped 3 bases and J dropped 1 base, with 13 bases sitting between them. The CDR3 runs 15 residues. The CDR3 sequence: CASSMRDGESYEQYF. The DNA of the CDR3 is TGTGCCAGTAGTATGCGGGACGGAGAATCCTACGAGCAGTACTTC. Full variable domain (remainder filled in from reference TRBV19 and TRBJ2-7): DGGITQSPKYLFRKEGQNVTLSCEQNLNHDAMYWYRQDPGQGLRLIYYSQIVNDFQKGDIAEGYSVSREKKESFPLTVTSAQKNPTAFYLCASSMRDGESYEQYFGPGTRLTVT.

This clone was seen repeatedly, ten times or more. The gene calls are TRBV2 and TRBJ2-1; TRBD2 agrees at 16 bases. The CDR3 sequence is 17 residues long. Trimming removed 7 bases from V and 2 bases from J; junction bases left unmatched: 5. Germline CDR1 is SNHLY and CDR2 is FYNNEI. The CDR3 DNA sequence: TGTGCCAGCATGGGACTAGCGGGAGGGAACACCTACAATGAGCAGTTCTTC. Its protein product is CASMGLAGGNTYNEQFF.

The CDR3, as DNA: TGTGCCAGCAGGGTAGCGGGAGGCCGGGCCTACAATGAGCAGTTCTTC. Translated, it gives CASRVAGGRAYNEQFF. The chain recombines TRBV19 with TRBJ2-1, with TRBD2 identical over 10 bases. CDR3 length: 16 amino acids. The V and J ends lost 9 bases and 2 bases, in that order; junction bases with no gene match: 10. Germline CDR1 is LNHDA and CDR2 is SQIVND (reference sequence).

The genes are TRBV10-2 and TRBJ2-5; unclear D gene. V dropped 3 bases and J dropped 2 bases, with 13 bases sitting between them. This CDR3 comprises 15 residues. Germline V gene lookup returns CDR1 WSHSY and CDR2 SAAADI. CDR3 DNA sequence: TGCGCCAGCAGTGAACCAAGTGGTCCTCAAGAGACCCAGTACTTC. This translates into CASSEPSGPQETQYF.

As for this clone: The junction does not match germline at one end; this may be a read error. V and J are TRBV2 and TRBJ1-2; 7 bases line up with TRBD1. The CDR3 covers 15 residues. Looked up from germline, CDR1 is SNHLY and CDR2 is FYNNEI. This CDR3 is CASNEQGTYNYGYTF. Here the CDR3 DNA reads TGTGCCAGCAATGAACAGGGGACTTATAACTATGGCTACACCTTC.

This clone has only one observation. The CDR3 nucleotides read TGTGCCAGCAGCCCCAAACGGGGAGGAGAAGAGACCCAGTACTTC. Protein: CASSPKRGGEETQYF. J is TRBJ2-5 and V is TRBV5-4; D is perhaps TRBD2 (6 bases). Germline assignment: CDR1 SGHNT and CDR2 YYREEE (reference sequence). Trimming removed 4 bases at V and 3 bases at J, with 16 bases between. This CDR3 spans 15 amino acids. The variable domain in full, completed from reference TRBV5-4 and TRBJ2-5, reads ETGVTQSPTHLIKTRGQQVTLRCSSQSGHNTVSWYQQALGQGPQFIFQYYREEENGRGNFPPRFSGLQFPNYSSELNVNALELDDSALYLCASSPKRGGEETQYFGPGTRLLVL.

The chain uses TRBV7-8 and TRBJ2-1; D call uncertain. CDR1 is SGHVS and CDR2 is FQNEAQ in the germline V gene. The CDR3 is 14 amino acids. Trimming shortened V by 1 base and J by 3 bases, and 7 bases separated the two germline ends. The CDR3: CASSLGGGYNEQFF. CDR3 nucleotides: TGTGCCAGCAGCTTAGGTGGCGGCTACAATGAGCAGTTCTTC.

The chain uses TRBV2 and TRBJ2-3; D not certain. The CDR3 totals 14 residues. Trimming cost V 4 bases and J 0 bases, with 8 bases left between them. Germline V gene sequence: CDR1 SNHLY, CDR2 FYNNEI. Written as DNA, the CDR3 is TGTGCCAGCAGTGGGGCTAGTAGCACAGATACGCAGTATTTT. Amino acids: CASSGASSTDTQYF.

The V call is TRBV4-1, the J call TRBJ2-7; unclear D gene. Germline values: CDR1 MGHRA, CDR2 YSYEKL. This CDR3 is built from 15 residues. V lost 5 bases to trimming and J lost 2 bases, with 16 bases between them. The CDR3 DNA follows: TGCGCCAGCAGCAGAGAGTGGTCCCTAGCCTACGAGCAGTACTTC. Its protein is CASSREWSLAYEQYF.

V is TRBV19 and J is TRBJ2-3, with a weak D call TRBD2 (6 bases). CDR1 LNHDA and CDR2 SQIVND come from the germline V gene (reference sequence). The germline V and J ends were trimmed by 3 bases and 4 bases, with 8 bases remaining between them. This CDR3 has 13 residues. The CDR3 reads CASSIGRSDTQYF. As DNA, the CDR3 is TGTGCCAGTAGTATTGGGAGGTCAGATACGCAGTATTTT.

The chain recombines TRBV27 with TRBJ2-3; maybe TRBD2 (5 bases). Germline values: CDR1 MNHEY, CDR2 SMNVEV (reference sequence). Trimming cost V 2 bases and J 4 bases, with 13 bases left between them. CDR3 length: 15 residues. The DNA for the CDR3 is TGTGCCAGCAGTTTAGCCGGGATTGAAGCAGATACGCAGTATTTT. This codes for CASSLAGIEADTQYF.

The CDR3, as DNA: TGTGCCAGCAGGGCCGACCCTAGCGAGGAGCAGTACTTC. Amino acid sequence: CASRADPSEEQYF. V is TRBV28 and J is TRBJ2-7, with D possibly TRBD2 on 6 matching bases. CDR3 length equals 13 residues. The germline V gene encodes CDR1 MDHEN and CDR2 SYDVKM. V was shortened by 6 bases and J by 7 bases, with 16 bases between the two germline ends.

This chain connects TRBV5-4 to TRBJ1-4; TRBD1 aligns across 9 bases. The CDR3 extends over 16 amino acids. Germline V gives CDR1 SGHNT, CDR2 YYREEE (reference sequence). Trimming took 4 bases from V and 0 from J; bases not matched to a gene: 4. The CDR3 loop reads CASSHGTGPTNEKLFF. The CDR3 DNA follows: TGTGCCAGCAGCCACGGGACAGGGCCAACTAATGAAAAACTGTTTTTT.

This chain uses TRBV5-4 with TRBJ2-6; the D is unclear. This CDR3 region has 14 residues. The V and J ends lost 4 bases and 2 bases respectively, with 7 bases between them. CDR1 and CDR2 from the germline V gene are SGHNT and YYREEE (reference sequence). CDR3 nucleotide sequence: TGTGCCAGCAGCGTAGAAGCTGGGGCCAACGTCCTGACTTTC. Protein product: CASSVEAGANVLTF.

V gene TRBV4-1 combines with J gene TRBJ2-7; D call uncertain. V was trimmed by 4 bases and J by 5 bases, leaving 18 bases between them. The CDR3 sequence is 15 residues long. Looked up from germline, CDR1 is MGHRA and CDR2 is YSYEKL. DNA of the CDR3: TGCGCCAGCAGCCCATGGGAAGGGATAAAAAACGAGCAGTACTTC. This codes for CASSPWEGIKNEQYF.